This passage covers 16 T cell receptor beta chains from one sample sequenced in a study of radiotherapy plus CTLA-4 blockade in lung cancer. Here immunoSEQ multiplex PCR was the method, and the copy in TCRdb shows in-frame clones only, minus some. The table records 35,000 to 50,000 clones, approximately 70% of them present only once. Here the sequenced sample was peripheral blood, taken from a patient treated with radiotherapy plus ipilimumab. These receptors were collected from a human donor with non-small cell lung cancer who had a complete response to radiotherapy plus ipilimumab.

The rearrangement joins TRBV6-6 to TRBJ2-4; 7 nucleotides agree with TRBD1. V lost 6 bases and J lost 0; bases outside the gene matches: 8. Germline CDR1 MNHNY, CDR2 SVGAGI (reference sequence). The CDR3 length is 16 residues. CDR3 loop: CASSSGQVIAKNIQYF. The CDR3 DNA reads TGTGCCAGCAGCTCCGGACAGGTCATAGCCAAAAACATTCAGTACTTC.

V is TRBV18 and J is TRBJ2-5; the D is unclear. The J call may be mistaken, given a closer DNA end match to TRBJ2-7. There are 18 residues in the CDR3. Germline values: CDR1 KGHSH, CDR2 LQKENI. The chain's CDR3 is CASSIKVSRGQPFLEQYF. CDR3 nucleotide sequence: TGTGCCAGCTCTATCAAAGTCTCCCGAGGCCAACCATTTCTCGAGCAGTACTTC.

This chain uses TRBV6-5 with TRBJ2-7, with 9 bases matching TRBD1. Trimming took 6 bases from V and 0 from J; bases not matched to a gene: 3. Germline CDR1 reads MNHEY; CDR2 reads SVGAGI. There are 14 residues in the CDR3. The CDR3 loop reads CASRGTGYSYEQYF. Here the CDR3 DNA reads TGTGCCAGCAGAGGGACAGGGTACTCCTACGAGCAGTACTTC.

CDR3 in amino acids: CASSTQGAGNTIYF. As DNA, the CDR3 is TGTGCCAGCAGCACACAGGGGGCTGGAAACACCATATATTTT. V usage is TRBV5-4 and J usage is TRBJ1-3, with TRBD1 matching 8 bases. There are 14 residues in the CDR3. J lost 2 bases, V lost 4 bases, and 2 bases had no gene match. Germline V gene data show CDR1 as SGHNT and CDR2 as YYREEE (reference sequence). Full variable domain (remainder filled in from reference TRBV5-4 and TRBJ1-3): ETGVTQSPTHLIKTRGQQVTLRCSSQSGHNTVSWYQQALGQGPQFIFQYYREEENGRGNFPPRFSGLQFPNYSSELNVNALELDDSALYLCASSTQGAGNTIYFGEGSWLTVV.

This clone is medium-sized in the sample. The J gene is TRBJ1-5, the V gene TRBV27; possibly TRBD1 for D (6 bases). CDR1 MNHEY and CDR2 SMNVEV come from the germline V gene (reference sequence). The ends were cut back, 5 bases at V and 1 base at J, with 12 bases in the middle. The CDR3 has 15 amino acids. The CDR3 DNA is TGTGCCAGCAGTAAACAGGGTTTGAGCAATCAGCCCCAGCATTTT. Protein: CASSKQGLSNQPQHF.

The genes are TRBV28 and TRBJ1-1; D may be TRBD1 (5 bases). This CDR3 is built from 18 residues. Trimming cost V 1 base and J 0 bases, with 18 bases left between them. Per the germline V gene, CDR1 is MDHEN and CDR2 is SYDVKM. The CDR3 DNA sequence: TGTGCCAGCAGTTTATTTGCGGGGGGAGGTAGGATGAACACTGAAGCTTTCTTT. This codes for CASSLFAGGGRMNTEAFF.

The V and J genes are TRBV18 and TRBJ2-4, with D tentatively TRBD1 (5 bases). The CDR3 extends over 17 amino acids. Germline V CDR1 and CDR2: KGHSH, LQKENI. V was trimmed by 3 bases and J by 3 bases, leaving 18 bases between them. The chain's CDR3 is CASSPQGRATGKNIQYF. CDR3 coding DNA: TGTGCCAGCTCACCCCAAGGCAGGGCGACGGGCAAAAACATTCAGTACTTC. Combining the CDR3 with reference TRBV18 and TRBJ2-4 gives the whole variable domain NAGVMQNPRHLVRRRGQEARLRCSPMKGHSHVYWYRQLPEEGLKFMVYLQKENIIDESGMPKERFSAEFPKEGPSILRIQQVVRGDSAAYFCASSPQGRATGKNIQYFGAGTRLSVL.

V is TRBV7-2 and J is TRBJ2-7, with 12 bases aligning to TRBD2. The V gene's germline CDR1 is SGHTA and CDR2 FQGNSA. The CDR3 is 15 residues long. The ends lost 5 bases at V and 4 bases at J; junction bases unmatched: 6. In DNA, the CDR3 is TGTGCCAGCAGCCAGACTAGCGGGGGCACTTACGAGCAGTACTTC. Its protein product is CASSQTSGGTYEQYF.

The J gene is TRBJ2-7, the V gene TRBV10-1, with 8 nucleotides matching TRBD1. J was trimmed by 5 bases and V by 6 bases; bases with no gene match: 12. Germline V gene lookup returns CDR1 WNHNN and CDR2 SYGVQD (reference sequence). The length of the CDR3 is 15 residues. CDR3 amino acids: CASSQGQGGRDEQYF. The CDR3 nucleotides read TGCGCCAGCAGCCAAGGACAGGGAGGCAGGGACGAGCAGTACTTC.

The CDR3 loop is CASSESGGGPSTDTQYF. In DNA form, the CDR3 reads TGTGCCAGCAGTGAATCCGGCGGGGGGCCTAGCACAGATACGCAGTATTTT. The chain carries TRBV25-1 and TRBJ2-3, with 8 nucleotides matching TRBD2. Germline CDR1 reads MGHDK; CDR2 reads SYGVNS. CDR3 length equals 17 residues. The ends lost 1 base at V and 0 bases at J; junction bases unmatched: 6.

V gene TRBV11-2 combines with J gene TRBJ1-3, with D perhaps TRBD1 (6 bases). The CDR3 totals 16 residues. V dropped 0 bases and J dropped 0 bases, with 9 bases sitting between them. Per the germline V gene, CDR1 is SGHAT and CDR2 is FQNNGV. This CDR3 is CASSLEGGNSGNTIYF. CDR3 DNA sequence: TGTGCCAGCAGCTTAGAAGGGGGTAACTCTGGAAACACCATATATTTT.

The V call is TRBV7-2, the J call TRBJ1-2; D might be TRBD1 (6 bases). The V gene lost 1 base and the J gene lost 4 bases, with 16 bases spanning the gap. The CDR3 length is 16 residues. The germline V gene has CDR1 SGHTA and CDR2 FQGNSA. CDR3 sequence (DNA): TGTGCCAGCAGCTTAGATCTTAACAGGGAGCGCTATGGCTACACCTTC. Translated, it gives CASSLDLNRERYGYTF.

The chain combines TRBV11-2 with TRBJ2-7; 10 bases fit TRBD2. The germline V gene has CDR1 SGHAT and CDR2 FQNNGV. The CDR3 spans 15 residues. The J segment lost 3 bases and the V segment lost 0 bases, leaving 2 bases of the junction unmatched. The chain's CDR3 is CASSLEASGGYEQYF. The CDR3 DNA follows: TGTGCCAGCAGCTTAGAGGCTAGCGGGGGCTACGAGCAGTACTTC.

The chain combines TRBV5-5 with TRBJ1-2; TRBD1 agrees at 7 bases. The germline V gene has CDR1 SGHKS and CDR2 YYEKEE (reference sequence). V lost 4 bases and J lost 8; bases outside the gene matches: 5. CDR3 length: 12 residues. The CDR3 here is CASSQTGNGYTF. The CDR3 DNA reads TGTGCCAGCAGCCAGACAGGGAACGGCTACACCTTC.

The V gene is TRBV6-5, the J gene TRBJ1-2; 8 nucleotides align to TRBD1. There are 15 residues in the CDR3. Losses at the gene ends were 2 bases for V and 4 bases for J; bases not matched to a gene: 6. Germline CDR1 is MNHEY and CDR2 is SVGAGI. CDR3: CASSYTGDRLYGYTF. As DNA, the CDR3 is TGTGCCAGCAGTTACACCGGGGACAGGCTCTATGGCTACACCTTC.

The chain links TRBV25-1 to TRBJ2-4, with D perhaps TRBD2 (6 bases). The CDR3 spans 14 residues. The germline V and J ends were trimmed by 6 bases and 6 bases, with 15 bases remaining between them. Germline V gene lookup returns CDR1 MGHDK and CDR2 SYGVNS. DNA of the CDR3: TGTGCCAGCAGCCTACCGGGACTGGGAAACATTCAGTACTTC. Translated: CASSLPGLGNIQYF. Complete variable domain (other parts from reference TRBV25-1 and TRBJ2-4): EADIYQTPRYLVIGTGKKITLECSQTMGHDKMYWYQQDPGMELHLIHYSYGVNSTEKGDLSSESTVSRIRTEHFPLTLESARPSHTSQYLCASSLPGLGNIQYFGAGTRLSVL.